The clone carrying this TCR beta chain has a handful of counts. These data originate in a study of blood T cell repertoires in COVID-19. Study-wide context: COVID-19 samples from acute and convalescent phases originated in the United States, Italy and Spain. From T cells, B-cell-depleted T cells, or PBMCs came the material, which was cDNA or gDNA.

As handled by the study authors: Amplifying reference gene primers gave estimates of nucleated cell counts. Repertoires were generated with immunoSEQ multiplex PCR, while TCRdb's copy carries only in-frame clones and drops some. V and J calls plus clone size are reproduced from that table; the DNA served to infer D and trimming. Here the sample spans under 250,000 clones, approximately 85% being singletons. The V gene lost 4 bases and the J gene lost 6 bases, with 15 bases spanning the gap. Germline CDR1 reads ENHRY; CDR2 reads SYGVKD. The CDR3 length is 14 residues. The chain combines TRBV10-3 with TRBJ1-2; D is perhaps TRBD1 (6 bases). The material sequenced was peripheral blood. The receptor was isolated from a woman in her 50s with active or convalescent COVID-19. CDR3 loop: CAISGTRDINGYTF. The CDR3 DNA sequence: TGTGCCATCAGTGGCACCCGGGACATCAATGGCTACACCTTC.